This record concerns one T cell receptor beta chain sequence. The CDR3 extends over 15 amino acids. The germline CDR1 and CDR2 sequences are SGHAT and FQNNGV. V trimming: 1 base; J trimming: 5 bases; junction bases outside the gene matches: 4. Per the original methods: How many nucleated cells were present was estimated from reference gene primer amplification. Sequencing used immunoSEQ multiplex PCR; TCRdb keeps in-frame clones, though not all of them. V and J calls and clone size are given by that table; D and trimming were obtained from the DNA. Here the sample spans about 250,000 clones, nearly 95% being singletons. The sample originates from a study of blood T cell repertoires in COVID-19.

Sequenced material: peripheral blood. This chain joins TRBV11-2 and TRBJ1-4; 7 nucleotides align to TRBD1. The TCR originated in a man aged 25-45 years with COVID-19, enrolled during active disease. CDR3 protein: CASSLVGTVNEKLFF. The CDR3 DNA reads TGTGCCAGCAGCTTAGTCGGGACAGTAAATGAAAAACTGTTTTTT.